The T cell receptor (beta chain) described here comes from a study of blood T cell repertoires in COVID-19. Looking at the study overall: The study drew acute and convalescent COVID-19 samples from the United States, Italy and Spain. T cells, B-cell-depleted T cells, or PBMCs provided the cDNA or gDNA that served as material.

Germline V lookup: CDR1 LGHDT, CDR2 YNNKEL (reference sequence). The CDR3 length is 16 residues. The V gene end was trimmed by 4 bases and the J gene end by 1 base; junction bases not matched to a gene: 4. Study processing details: Reference gene primer amplification gave nucleated cell count estimates. The repertoire was sequenced with immunoSEQ multiplex PCR; TCRdb's copy has only in-frame clones and lacks some. V and J calls and clone size come straight from that table; D and trimming were deduced from the DNA. Here the sample spans just over 650,000 clones, approximately 90% being singletons. This clone occurred a few times. Other DNA sequences in this specimen translate into the identical CDR3.

The sequence derives from a woman aged 18-29 years with acute or convalescent COVID-19. The sequencing sample was made of peripheral blood. The chain uses TRBV3-1 (or the pseudogene TRBV3-2) and TRBJ2-6, with 7 bases matching TRBD2. The CDR3 here is CASSPRGGSGANVLTF. CDR3 DNA sequence: TGTGCCAGCAGCCCCCGCGGGGGATCTGGGGCCAACGTCCTGACTTTC.